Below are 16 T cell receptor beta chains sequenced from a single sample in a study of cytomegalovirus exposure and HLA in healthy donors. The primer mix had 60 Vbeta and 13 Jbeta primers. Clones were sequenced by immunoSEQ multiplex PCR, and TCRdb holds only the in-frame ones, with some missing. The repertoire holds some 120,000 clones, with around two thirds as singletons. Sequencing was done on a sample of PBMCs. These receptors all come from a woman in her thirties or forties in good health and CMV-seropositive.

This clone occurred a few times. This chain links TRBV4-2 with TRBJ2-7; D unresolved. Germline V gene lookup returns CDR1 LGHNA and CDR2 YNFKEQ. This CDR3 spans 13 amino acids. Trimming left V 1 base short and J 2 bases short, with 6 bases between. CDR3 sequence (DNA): TGTGCCAGCAGCCAAGCCCCAGCCTACGAGCAGTACTTC. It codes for CASSQAPAYEQYF.

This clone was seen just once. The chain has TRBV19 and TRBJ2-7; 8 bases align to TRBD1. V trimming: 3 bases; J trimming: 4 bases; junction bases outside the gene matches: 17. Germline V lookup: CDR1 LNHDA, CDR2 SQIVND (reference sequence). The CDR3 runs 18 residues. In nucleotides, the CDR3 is TGTGCCAGTAGTATGTACCTCCTCCGGACAGGGCAGGAGTACGAGCAGTACTTC. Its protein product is CASSMYLLRTGQEYEQYF.

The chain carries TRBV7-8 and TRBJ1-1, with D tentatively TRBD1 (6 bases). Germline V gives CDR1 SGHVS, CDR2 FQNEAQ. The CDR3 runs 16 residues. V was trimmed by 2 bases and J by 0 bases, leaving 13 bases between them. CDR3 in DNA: TGTGCCAGCAGCTTACCGGCAGGGGCCATGAACACTGAAGCTTTCTTT. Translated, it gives CASSLPAGAMNTEAFF.

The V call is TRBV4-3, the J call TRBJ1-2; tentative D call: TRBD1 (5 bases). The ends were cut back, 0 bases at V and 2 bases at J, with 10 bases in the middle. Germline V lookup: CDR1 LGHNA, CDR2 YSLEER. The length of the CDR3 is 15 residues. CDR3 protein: CASSQDRAGNYGYTF. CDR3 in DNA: TGCGCCAGCAGCCAAGATAGGGCAGGGAACTATGGCTACACCTTC.

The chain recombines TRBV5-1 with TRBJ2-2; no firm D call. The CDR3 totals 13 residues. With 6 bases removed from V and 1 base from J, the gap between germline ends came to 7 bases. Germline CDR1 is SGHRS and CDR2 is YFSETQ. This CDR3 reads CASTNKNTGELFF. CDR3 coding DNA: TGCGCCAGCACCAACAAGAACACCGGGGAGCTGTTTTTT. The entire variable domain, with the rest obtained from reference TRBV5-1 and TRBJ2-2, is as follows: KAGVTQTPRYLIKTRGQQVTLSCSPISGHRSVSWYQQTPGQGLQFLFEYFSETQRNKGNFPGRFSGRQFSNSRSEMNVSTLELGDSALYLCASTNKNTGELFFGEGSRLTVL.

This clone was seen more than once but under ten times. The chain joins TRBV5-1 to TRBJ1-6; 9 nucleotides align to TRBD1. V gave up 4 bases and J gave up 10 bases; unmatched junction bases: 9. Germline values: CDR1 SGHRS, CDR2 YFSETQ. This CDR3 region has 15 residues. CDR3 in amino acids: CASSATGTGRSPLHF. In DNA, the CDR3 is TGCGCCAGCAGCGCGACCGGGACAGGGAGGTCACCCCTCCACTTT.

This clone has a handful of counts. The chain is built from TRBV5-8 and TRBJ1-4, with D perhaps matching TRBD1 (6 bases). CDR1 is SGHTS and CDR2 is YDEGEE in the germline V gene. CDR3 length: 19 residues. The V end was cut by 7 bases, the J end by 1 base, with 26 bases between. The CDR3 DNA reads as TGTGCCAGCCGCGACAGGCCTTCTTCCTTTAGTCAAACTAATGAAAAACTGTTTTTT. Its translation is CASRDRPSSFSQTNEKLFF. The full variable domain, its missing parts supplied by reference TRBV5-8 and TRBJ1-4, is EAGVTQSPTHLIKTRGQQATLRCSPISGHTSVYWYQQALGLGLQFLLWYDEGEERNRGNFPPRFSGRQFPNYSSELNVNALELEDSALYLCASRDRPSSFSQTNEKLFFGSGTQLSVL.

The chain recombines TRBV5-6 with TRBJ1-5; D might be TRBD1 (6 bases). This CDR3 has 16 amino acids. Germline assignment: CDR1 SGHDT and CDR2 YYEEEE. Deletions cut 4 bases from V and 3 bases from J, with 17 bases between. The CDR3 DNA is TGTGCCAGCAGCCTCGGAGTTTCAGGGGACAATCAGCCCCAGCATTTT. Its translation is CASSLGVSGDNQPQHF. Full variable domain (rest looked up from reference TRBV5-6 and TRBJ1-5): DAGVTQSPTHLIKTRGQQVTLRCSPKSGHDTVSWYQQALGQGPQFIFQYYEEEERQRGNFPDRFSGHQFPNYSSELNVNALLLGDSALYLCASSLGVSGDNQPQHFGDGTRLSIL.

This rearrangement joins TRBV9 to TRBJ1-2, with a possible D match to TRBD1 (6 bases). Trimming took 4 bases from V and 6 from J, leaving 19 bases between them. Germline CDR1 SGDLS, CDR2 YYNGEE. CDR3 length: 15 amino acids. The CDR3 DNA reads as TGTGCCAGCAGCCTGTCAGGGGATGGGGTTAATGGCTACACCTTC. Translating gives CASSLSGDGVNGYTF.

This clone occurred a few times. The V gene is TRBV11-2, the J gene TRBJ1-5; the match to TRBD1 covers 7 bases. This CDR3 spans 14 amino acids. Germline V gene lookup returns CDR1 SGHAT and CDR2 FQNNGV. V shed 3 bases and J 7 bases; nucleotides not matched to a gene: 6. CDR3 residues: CASSFTGDRQPQHF. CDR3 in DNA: TGTGCCAGCAGCTTCACAGGGGATAGGCAGCCCCAGCATTTT. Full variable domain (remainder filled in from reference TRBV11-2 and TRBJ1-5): EAGVAQSPRYKIIEKRQSVAFWCNPISGHATLYWYQQILGQGPKLLIQFQNNGVVDDSQLPKDRFSAERLKGVDSTLKIQPAKLEDSAVYLCASSFTGDRQPQHFGDGTRLSIL.

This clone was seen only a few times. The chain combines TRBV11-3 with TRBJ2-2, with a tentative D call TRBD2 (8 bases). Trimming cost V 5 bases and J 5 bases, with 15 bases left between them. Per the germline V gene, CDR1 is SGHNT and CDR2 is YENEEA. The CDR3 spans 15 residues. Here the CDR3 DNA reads TGTGCCAGCAGCCCGACAGGGACTAGGACCGGGGAGCTGTTTTTT. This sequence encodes CASSPTGTRTGELFF.

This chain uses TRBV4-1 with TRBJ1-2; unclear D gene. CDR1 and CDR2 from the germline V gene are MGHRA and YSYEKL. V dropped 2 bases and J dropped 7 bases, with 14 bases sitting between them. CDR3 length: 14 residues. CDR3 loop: CASSQPSSLGGYTF. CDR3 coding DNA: TGCGCCAGCAGCCAACCCAGTTCTCTTGGTGGCTACACCTTC.

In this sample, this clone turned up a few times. The CDR3 coding sequence is TGCGCCAGCAGCCAAGCCCAAACTACAGGGGTAGAGACCCAGTACTTC. Encoded protein: CASSQAQTTGVETQYF. V gene TRBV4-1 combines with J gene TRBJ2-5; 7 bases line up with TRBD1. The CDR3 is 16 amino acids. CDR1 MGHRA and CDR2 YSYEKL come from the germline V gene. Trimming took 1 base from V and 4 from J; bases not matched to a gene: 9.

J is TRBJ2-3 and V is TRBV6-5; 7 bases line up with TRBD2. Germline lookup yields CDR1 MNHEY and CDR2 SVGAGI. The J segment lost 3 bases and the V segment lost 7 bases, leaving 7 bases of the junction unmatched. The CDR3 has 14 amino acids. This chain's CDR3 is CASTRDGGTDTQYF. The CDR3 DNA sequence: TGTGCCAGCACCCGGGACGGGGGGACAGATACGCAGTATTTT.

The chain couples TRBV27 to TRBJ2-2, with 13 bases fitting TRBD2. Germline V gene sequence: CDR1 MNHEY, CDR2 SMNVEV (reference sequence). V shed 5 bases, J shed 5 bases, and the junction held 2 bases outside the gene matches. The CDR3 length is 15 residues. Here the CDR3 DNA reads TGTGCCAGCAGTCCACTAGCGGGAGGGACCGGGGAGCTGTTTTTT. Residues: CASSPLAGGTGELFF.

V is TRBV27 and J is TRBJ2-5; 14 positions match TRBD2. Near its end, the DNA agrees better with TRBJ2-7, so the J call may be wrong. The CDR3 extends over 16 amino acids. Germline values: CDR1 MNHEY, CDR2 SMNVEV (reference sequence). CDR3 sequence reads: CASSLFGTSGSYEQYF. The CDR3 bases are TGTGCCAGCAGTTTATTTGGGACTAGCGGGAGTTACGAGCAGTACTTC.